This T cell receptor beta chain derives from a study of identical twins listed by TCRdb under 2016. Regarding the study in general: The study deep-sequenced TCR alpha and beta repertoires from monozygotic twins, unrelated adults of various ages and cord blood to test whether fetal clonotypes persist. To rule out contamination, replicate twin experiments were performed at different times with different library preparation protocols.

Every donor in the study was a healthy Caucasian. Three unrelated non-twin adults were also sequenced: a male aged 18 to 30, a male aged 50 to 60 and a female aged 50 to 60. Miltenyi CD45RO+ enrichment and human naive T-cell isolation kits were used to isolate memory (CD45RO+) and naive T cells from PBMC. To prepare the library, 5' RACE was applied. Sequencer: Illumina HiSeq 2000. Template switching added a universal primer binding site, and the final cDNA carried a unique molecular identifier that allowed TCR cDNA molecules to be counted accurately. First-strand cDNA for TCR alpha and beta chains was synthesized from specific primers in the conserved constant-segment region. To control for contamination, every cDNA library was double barcoded, receiving both a SMART-Mk sample barcode and Illumina barcodes. TruSeq adapter sequences along with Illumina sample barcodes were introduced in two successive PCR steps. The Illumina HiSeq platform was used with custom primers to sequence TCR alpha and beta cDNA libraries. The study's own analysis went as follows. Unique molecular identifiers were extracted from raw reads with MiGEC, and CDR3 positions were determined with MiXCR. For each individual, recombination models were inferred using an EM algorithm with the repgenHMM and IGoR tools. Shared clonotype analysis was performed with the tcR package in R, normalizing sharing by the product of cloneset sizes. To study raw recombination free of thymic and clonal selection effects, out-of-frame nonproductive sequences were analyzed. The public reads were run again by TCRdb, first through fastp at Q25 and then through MiXCR, and only productive beta chains were kept. Rows are combined by CDR3 protein, so each entry shows the most common genes and DNA. None of the V and J calls come from the authors' own analysis; TCRdb made them. The sample profile shows about 700,000 distinct CDR3 sequences; roughly 6% of them were found once. The ten largest clones add up to 1.5% to 2% of the sample.

Beyond this particular receptor, the publication reports: Abundant cord blood beta clonotypes carried fewer insertions; young adult naive repertoires showed a weaker similar trend, while memory repertoires showed none. Because the same donors could not be followed over many years, the conclusions depended on cross-sectional statistical analysis. Out-of-frame TCR alpha sharing in monozygotic twins was systematically underestimated by recombination models, whereas sharing between unrelated individuals was in agreement with the recombination models. The excess sharing between twins in beta out-of-frame sequences was weaker because fewer shared sequences reduced the signal-to-noise ratio. Zero-insertion analyses could be partly confounded by invariant T cells such as MAIT and iNKT, although diverse VJ usage argued against such confounding for most clonotypes. Compared with coincidental sharing between unrelated individuals, an excess of low generation-probability sequences was observed among out-of-frame TCR alpha sequences shared between twins.

The junction carries 19 bases between V and J, which are trimmed by 4 bases and 4 bases respectively. Inclusive of the bounding cysteine and phenylalanine, the CDR3 is 17 residues long. Just CDR3 DNA is preserved here, 51 bases in frame from base 1. This clonotype appeared many times. Its antigen specificity is not known. No quality values exist for individual bases; no much larger clone is one base distant. The chain employs TRBV12-3 or TRBV12-4 and TRBJ2-2; the D gene is possibly TRBD2, with 6 bases matching. Material: naive T cells sorted from blood. The sample's cell subset or site label is to be understood as: cells isolated with a human naive T-cell isolation kit. This clonotype was sampled from a man between 18 and 29 years old in good health. The CDR3 protein is CASSSPVGLSGTGELFF. In nucleotide form, the sequence is TGTGCCAGCAGTTCCCCCGTAGGGCTTAGCGGCACCGGGGAGCTGTTTTTT.